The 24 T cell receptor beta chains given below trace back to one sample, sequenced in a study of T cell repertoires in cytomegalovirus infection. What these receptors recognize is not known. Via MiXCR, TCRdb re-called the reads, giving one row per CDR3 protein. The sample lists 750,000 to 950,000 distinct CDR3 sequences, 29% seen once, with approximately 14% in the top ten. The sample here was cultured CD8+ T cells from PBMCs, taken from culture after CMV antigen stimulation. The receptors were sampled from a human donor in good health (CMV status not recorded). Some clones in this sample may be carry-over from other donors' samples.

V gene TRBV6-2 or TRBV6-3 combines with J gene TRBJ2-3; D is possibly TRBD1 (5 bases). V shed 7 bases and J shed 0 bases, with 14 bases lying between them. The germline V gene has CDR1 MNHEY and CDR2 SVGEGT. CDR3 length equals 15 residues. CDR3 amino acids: CASNFFDSSTDTQYF. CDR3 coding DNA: TGTGCCAGCAACTTCTTTGACAGCAGCACAGATACGCAGTATTTT.

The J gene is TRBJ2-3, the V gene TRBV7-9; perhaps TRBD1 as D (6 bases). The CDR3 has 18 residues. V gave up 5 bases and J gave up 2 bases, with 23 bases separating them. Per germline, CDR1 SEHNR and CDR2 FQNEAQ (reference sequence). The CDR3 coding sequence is TGTGCCAGCAGCGCCGAGAGGGGCCAGGGGCTACCCACAGATACGCAGTATTTT. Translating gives CASSAERGQGLPTDTQYF. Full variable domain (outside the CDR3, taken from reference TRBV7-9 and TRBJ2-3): DTGVSQNPRHKITKRGQNVTFRCDPISEHNRLYWYRQTLGQGPEFLTYFQNEAQLEKSRLLSDRFSAERPKGSFSTLEIQRTEQGDSAMYLCASSAERGQGLPTDTQYFGPGTRLTVL.

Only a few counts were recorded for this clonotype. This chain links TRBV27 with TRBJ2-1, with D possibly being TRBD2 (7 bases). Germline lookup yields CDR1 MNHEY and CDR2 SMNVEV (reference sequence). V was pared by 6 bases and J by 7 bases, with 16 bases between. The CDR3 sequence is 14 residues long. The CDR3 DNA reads TGTGCCAGCAGCCGTCTGGGGGGGCCAAATGAGCAGTTCTTC. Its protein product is CASSRLGGPNEQFF.

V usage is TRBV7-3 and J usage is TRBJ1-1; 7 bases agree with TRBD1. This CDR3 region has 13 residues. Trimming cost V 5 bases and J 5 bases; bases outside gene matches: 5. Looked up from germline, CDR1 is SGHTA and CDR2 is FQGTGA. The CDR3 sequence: CASSETGITEAFF. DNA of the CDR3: TGTGCCAGCAGCGAGACAGGGATAACTGAAGCTTTCTTT. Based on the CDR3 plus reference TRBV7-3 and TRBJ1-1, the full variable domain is GAGVSQTPSNKVTEKGKYVELRCDPISGHTALYWYRQSLGQGPEFLIYFQGTGAADDSGLPNDRFFAVRPEGSVSTLKIQRTERGDSAVYLCASSETGITEAFFGQGTRLTVV.

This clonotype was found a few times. The chain's CDR3 is CASIPQGIFTEAFF. The CDR3 bases are TGTGCCAGCATCCCCCAGGGAATTTTTACTGAAGCTTTCTTT. V is TRBV6-5 and J is TRBJ1-1; D may be TRBD1 (5 bases). The CDR3 has 14 amino acids. The V and J ends lost 7 bases and 5 bases respectively, with 17 bases between them. Germline CDR1 is MNHEY and CDR2 is SVGAGI.

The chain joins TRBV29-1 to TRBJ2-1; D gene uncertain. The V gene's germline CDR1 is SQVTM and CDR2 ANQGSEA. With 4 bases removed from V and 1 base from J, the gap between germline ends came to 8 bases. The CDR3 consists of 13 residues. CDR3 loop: CSVAGFSYNEQFF. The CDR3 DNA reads TGCAGCGTTGCGGGTTTTTCCTACAATGAGCAGTTCTTC.

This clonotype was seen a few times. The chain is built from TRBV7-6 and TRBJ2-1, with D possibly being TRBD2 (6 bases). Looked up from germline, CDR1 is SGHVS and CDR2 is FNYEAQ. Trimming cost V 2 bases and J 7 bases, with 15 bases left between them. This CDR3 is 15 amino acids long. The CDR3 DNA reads TGTGCCAGCAGCTTATTGGGTAATGGGGGGAATGAGCAGTTCTTC. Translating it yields CASSLLGNGGNEQFF.

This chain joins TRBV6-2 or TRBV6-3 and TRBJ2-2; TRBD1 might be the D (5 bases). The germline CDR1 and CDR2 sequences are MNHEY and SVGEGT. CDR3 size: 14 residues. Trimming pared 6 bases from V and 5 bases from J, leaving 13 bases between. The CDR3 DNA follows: TGTGCCAGCAGCCAAGGACACAAAACCGGGGAGCTGTTTTTT. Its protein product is CASSQGHKTGELFF.

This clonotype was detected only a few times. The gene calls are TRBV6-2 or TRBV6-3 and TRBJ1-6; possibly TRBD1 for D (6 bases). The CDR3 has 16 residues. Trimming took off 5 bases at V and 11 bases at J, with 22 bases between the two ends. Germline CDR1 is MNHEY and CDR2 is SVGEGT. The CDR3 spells CASSDNLRGWGPPLHF. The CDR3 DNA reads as TGTGCCAGCAGTGACAACCTCAGGGGCTGGGGCCCACCCCTCCACTTT.

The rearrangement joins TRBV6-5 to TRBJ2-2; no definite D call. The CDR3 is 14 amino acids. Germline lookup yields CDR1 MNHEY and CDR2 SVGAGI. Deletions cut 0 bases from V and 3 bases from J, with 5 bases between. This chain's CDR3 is CASSYSTDTGELFF. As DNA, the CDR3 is TGTGCCAGCAGTTACTCGACGGACACCGGGGAGCTGTTTTTT.

Here the CDR3 reads CASSFRQGAHEQYF. The DNA for the CDR3 is TGTGCCAGCAGCTTCAGACAGGGGGCTCACGAGCAGTACTTC. This sequence joins TRBV7-6 and TRBJ2-7; 10 bases align to TRBD1. V trimming: 3 bases; J trimming: 5 bases; junction bases outside the gene matches: 4. Germline CDR1 SGHVS, CDR2 FNYEAQ. This CDR3 comprises 14 residues.

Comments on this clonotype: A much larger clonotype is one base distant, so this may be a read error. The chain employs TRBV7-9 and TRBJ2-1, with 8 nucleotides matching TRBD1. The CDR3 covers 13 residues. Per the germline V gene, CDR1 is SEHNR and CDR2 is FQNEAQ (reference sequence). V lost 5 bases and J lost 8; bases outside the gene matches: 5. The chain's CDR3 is CASSETGVDEQFF. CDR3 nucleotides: TGTGCCAGCAGCGAGACAGGGGTGGATGAGCAGTTCTTC.

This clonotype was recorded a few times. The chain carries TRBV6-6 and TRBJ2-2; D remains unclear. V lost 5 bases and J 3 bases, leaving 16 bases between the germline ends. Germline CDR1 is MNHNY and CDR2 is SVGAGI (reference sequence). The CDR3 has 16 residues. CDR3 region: CASSGISPHHTGELFF. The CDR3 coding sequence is TGTGCCAGCAGTGGAATCTCCCCCCATCACACCGGGGAGCTGTTTTTT.

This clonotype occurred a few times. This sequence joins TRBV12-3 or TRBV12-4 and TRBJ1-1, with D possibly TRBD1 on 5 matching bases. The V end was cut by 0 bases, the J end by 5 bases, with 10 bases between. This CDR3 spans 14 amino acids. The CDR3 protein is CASSLAAGKTEAFF. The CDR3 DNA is TGTGCCAGCAGTTTAGCGGCAGGGAAGACTGAAGCTTTCTTT.

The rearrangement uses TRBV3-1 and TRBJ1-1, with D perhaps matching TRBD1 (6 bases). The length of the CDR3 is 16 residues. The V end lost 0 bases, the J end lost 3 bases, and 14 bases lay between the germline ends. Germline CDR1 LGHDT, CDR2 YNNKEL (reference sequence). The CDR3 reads CASSQEAGAGYTEAFF. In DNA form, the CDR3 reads TGTGCCAGCAGCCAAGAGGCAGGGGCAGGGTACACTGAAGCTTTCTTT.

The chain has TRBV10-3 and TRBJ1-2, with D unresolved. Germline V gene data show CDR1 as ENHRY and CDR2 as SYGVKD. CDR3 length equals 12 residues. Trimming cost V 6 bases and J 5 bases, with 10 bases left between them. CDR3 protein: CAIRTAEYGYTF. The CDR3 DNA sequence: TGTGCCATCAGGACTGCAGAGTATGGCTACACCTTC.

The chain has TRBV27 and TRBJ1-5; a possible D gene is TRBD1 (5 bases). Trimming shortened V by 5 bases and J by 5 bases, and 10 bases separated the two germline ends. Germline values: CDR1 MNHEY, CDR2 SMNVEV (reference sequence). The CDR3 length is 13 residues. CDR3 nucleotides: TGTGCCAGCAGTGACAGTGATCATCAGCCCCAGCATTTT. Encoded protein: CASSDSDHQPQHF.

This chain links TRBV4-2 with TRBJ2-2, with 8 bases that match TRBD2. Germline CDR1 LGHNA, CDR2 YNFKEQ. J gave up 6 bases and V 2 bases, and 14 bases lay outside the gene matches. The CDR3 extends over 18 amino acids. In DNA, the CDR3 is TGTGCCAGCAGCCAAAGAGTCCGACCCGGGGGGGCGTCCGGGGAGCTGTTTTTT. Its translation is CASSQRVRPGGASGELFF.

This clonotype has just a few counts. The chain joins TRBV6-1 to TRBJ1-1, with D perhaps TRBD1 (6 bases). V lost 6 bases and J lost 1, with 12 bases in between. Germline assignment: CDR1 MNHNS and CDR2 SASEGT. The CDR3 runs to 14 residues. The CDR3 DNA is TGTGCCAGCAGGACAGGAGAGCGGAACACTGAAGCTTTCTTT. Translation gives CASRTGERNTEAFF.

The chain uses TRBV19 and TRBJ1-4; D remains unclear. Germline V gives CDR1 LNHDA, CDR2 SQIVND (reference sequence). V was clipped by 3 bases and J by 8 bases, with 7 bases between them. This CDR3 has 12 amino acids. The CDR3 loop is CASSIWAEKLFF. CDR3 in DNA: TGTGCCAGTAGTATTTGGGCGGAAAAACTGTTTTTT.

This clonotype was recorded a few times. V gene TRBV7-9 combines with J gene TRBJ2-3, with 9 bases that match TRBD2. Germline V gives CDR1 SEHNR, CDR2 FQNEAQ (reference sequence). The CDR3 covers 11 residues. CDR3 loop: CGGGDTDTQYF. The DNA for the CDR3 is TGTGGCGGGGGGGACACAGATACGCAGTATTTT. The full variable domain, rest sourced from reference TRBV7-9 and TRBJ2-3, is DTGVSQNPRHKITKRGQNVTFRCDPISEHNRLYWYRQTLGQGPEFLTYFQNEAQLEKSRLLSDRFSAERPKGSFSTLEIQRTEQGDSAMYLCGGGDTDTQYFGPGTRLTVL.

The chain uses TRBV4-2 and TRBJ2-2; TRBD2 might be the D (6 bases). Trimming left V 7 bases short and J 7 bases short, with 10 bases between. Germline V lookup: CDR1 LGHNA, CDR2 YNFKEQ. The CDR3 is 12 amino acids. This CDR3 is CASTYGGGELFF. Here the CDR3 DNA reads TGTGCCAGCACCTACGGGGGCGGGGAGCTGTTTTTT.

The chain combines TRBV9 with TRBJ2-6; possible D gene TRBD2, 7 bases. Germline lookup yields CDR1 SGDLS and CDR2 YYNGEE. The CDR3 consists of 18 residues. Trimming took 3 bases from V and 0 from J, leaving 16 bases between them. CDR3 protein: CASSGGGVPDSGANVLTF. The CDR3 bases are TGTGCCAGCAGCGGAGGGGGGGTCCCCGACTCTGGGGCCAACGTCCTGACTTTC. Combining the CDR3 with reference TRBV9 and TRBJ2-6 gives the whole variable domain DSGVTQTPKHLITATGQRVTLRCSPRSGDLSVYWYQQSLDQGLQFLIQYYNGEERAKGNILERFSAQQFPDLHSELNLSSLELGDSALYFCASSGGGVPDSGANVLTFGAGSRLTVL.

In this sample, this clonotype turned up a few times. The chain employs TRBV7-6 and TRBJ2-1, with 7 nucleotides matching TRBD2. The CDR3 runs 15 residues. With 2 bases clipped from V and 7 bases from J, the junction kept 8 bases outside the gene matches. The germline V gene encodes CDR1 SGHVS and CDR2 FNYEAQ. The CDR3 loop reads CASSLLGGGGNEQFF. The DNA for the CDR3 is TGTGCCAGCAGCTTACTCGGCGGGGGTGGGAATGAGCAGTTCTTC.